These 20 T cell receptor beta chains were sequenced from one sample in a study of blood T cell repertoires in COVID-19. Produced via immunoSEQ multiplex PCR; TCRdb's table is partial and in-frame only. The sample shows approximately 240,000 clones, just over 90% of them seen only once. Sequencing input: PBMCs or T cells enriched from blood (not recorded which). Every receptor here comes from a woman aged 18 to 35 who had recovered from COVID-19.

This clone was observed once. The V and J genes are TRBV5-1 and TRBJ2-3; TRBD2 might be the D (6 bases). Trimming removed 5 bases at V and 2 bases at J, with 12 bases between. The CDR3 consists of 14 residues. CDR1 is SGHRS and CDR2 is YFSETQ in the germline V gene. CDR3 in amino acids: CASSWGDLTDTQYF. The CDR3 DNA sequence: TGCGCCAGCAGTTGGGGGGATCTCACAGATACGCAGTATTTT. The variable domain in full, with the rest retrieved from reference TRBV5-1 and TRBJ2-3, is KAGVTQTPRYLIKTRGQQVTLSCSPISGHRSVSWYQQTPGQGLQFLFEYFSETQRNKGNFPGRFSGRQFSNSRSEMNVSTLELGDSALYLCASSWGDLTDTQYFGPGTRLTVL.

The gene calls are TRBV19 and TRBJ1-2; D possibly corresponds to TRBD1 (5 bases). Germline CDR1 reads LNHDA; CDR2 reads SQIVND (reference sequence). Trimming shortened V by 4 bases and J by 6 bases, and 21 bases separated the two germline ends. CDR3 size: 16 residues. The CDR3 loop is CASSTFTRWGGDGYTF. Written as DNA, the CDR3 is TGTGCCAGTAGTACCTTCACCCGGTGGGGCGGGGATGGCTACACCTTC.

This CDR3 is CASGTSGNTIYF. CDR3 DNA sequence: TGTGCTAGTGGTACTTCTGGAAACACCATATATTTT. J is TRBJ1-3 and V is TRBV12-5, with D uncertain. Germline CDR1 reads LGHNT; CDR2 reads FRNRAP. Deletions cut 5 bases from V and 1 base from J, with 3 bases between. The CDR3 runs to 12 residues.

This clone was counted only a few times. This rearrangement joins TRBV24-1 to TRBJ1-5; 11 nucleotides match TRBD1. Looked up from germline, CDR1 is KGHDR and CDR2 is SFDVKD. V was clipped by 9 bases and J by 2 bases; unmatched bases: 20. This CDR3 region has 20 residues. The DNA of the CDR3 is TGTGCCACCGAGGCCCCCCCCGTTGGGACAGGGGGTGAGGGCAATCAGCCCCAGCATTTT. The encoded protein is CATEAPPVGTGGEGNQPQHF.

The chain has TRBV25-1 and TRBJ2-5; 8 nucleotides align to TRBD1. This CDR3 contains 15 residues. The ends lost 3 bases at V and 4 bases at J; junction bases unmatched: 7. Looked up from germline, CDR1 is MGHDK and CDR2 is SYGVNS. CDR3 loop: CASSDNRGYVETQYF. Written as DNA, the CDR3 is TGTGCCAGCAGTGACAACAGGGGGTACGTAGAGACCCAGTACTTC. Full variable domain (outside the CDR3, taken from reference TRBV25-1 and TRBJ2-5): EADIYQTPRYLVIGTGKKITLECSQTMGHDKMYWYQQDPGMELHLIHYSYGVNSTEKGDLSSESTVSRIRTEHFPLTLESARPSHTSQYLCASSDNRGYVETQYFGPGTRLLVL.

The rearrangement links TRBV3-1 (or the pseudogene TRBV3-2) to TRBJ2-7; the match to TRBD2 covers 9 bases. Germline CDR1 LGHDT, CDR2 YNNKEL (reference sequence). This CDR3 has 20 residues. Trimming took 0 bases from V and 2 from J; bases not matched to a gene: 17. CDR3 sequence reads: CASSQDLQTSGWRSPYEQYF. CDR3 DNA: TGTGCCAGCAGCCAAGATCTCCAAACTAGCGGGTGGCGTAGTCCCTACGAGCAGTACTTC.

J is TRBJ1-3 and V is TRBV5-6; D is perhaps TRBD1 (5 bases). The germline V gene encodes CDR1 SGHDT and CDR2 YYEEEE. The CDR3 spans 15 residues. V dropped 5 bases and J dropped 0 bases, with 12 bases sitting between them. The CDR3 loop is CASSQGSYSGNTIYF. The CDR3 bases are TGTGCCAGCAGTCAGGGATCCTACTCTGGAAACACCATATATTTT.

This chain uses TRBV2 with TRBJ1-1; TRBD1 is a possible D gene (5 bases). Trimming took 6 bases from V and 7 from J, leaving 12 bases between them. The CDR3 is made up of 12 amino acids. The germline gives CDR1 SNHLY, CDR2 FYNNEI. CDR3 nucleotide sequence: TGTGCCAGCAGACAACTACAGGTTGAAGCTTTCTTT. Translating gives CASRQLQVEAFF.

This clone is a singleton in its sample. In DNA form, the CDR3 reads TGTGCCAGCAGCTTAGGACTAGCGGGAGGGCAAGAGACCCAGTACTTC. Protein product: CASSLGLAGGQETQYF. The chain joins TRBV11-2 to TRBJ2-5, with 14 bases aligning to TRBD2. The V gene's germline CDR1 is SGHAT and CDR2 FQNNGV. Trimming removed 1 base from V and 2 bases from J; junction bases left unmatched: 0. The CDR3 consists of 16 residues.

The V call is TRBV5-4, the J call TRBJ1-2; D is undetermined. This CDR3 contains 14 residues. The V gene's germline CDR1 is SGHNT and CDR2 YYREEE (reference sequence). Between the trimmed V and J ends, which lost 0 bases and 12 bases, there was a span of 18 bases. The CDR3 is CASSLGVEFTGDTF. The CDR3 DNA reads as TGTGCCAGCAGCTTGGGGGTAGAATTCACCGGAGACACCTTC. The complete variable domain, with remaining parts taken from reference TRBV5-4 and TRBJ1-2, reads ETGVTQSPTHLIKTRGQQVTLRCSSQSGHNTVSWYQQALGQGPQFIFQYYREEENGRGNFPPRFSGLQFPNYSSELNVNALELDDSALYLCASSLGVEFTGDTFGSGTRLTVV.

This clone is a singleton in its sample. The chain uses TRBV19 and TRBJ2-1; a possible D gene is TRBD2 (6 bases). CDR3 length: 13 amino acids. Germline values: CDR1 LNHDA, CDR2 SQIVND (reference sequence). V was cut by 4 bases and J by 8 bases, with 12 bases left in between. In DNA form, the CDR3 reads TGTGCCAGTAGTACCCTAACGGGGGATGAGCAGTTCTTC. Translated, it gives CASSTLTGDEQFF. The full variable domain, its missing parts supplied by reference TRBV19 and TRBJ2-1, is DGGITQSPKYLFRKEGQNVTLSCEQNLNHDAMYWYRQDPGQGLRLIYYSQIVNDFQKGDIAEGYSVSREKKESFPLTVTSAQKNPTAFYLCASSTLTGDEQFFGPGTRLTVL.

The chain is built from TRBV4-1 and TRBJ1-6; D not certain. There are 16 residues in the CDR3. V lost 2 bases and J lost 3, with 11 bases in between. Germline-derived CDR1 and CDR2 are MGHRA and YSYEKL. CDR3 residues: CASSQFGVGYNSPLHF. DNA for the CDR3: TGCGCCAGCAGCCAATTTGGAGTGGGCTATAATTCACCCCTCCACTTT.

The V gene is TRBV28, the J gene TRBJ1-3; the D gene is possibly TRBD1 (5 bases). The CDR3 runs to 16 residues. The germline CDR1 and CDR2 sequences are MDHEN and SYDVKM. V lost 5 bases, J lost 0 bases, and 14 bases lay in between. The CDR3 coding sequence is TGTGCCAGCAGTCTATTCAGGGCTTACTCTGGAAACACCATATATTTT. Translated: CASSLFRAYSGNTIYF. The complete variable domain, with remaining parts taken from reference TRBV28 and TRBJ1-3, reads DVKVTQSSRYLVKRTGEKVFLECVQDMDHENMFWYRQDPGLGLRLIYFSYDVKMKEKGDIPEGYSVSREKKERFSLILESASTNQTSMYLCASSLFRAYSGNTIYFGEGSWLTVV.

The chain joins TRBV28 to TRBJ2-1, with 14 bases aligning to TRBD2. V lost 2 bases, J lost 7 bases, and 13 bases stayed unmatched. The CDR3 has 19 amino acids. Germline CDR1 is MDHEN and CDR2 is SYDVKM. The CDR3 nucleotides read TGTGCCAGCAGTTTAGCCACCTTCGGGACTAGCGGGAGCGGGAATGAGCAGTTCTTC. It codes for CASSLATFGTSGSGNEQFF.

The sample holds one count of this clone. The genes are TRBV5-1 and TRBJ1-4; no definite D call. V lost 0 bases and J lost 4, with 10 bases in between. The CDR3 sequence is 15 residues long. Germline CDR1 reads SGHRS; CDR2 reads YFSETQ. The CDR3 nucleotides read TGCGCCAGCAGCTTGGGATCAGCGAGTAATGAAAAACTGTTTTTT. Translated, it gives CASSLGSASNEKLFF.

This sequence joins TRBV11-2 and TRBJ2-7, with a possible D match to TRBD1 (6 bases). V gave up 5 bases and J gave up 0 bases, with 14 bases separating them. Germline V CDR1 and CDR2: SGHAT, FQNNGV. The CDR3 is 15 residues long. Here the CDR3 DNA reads TGTGCCAGCAGCGTCGACAGGCCGAGCTCCTACGAGCAGTACTTC. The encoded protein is CASSVDRPSSYEQYF. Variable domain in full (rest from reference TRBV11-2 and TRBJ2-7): EAGVAQSPRYKIIEKRQSVAFWCNPISGHATLYWYQQILGQGPKLLIQFQNNGVVDDSQLPKDRFSAERLKGVDSTLKIQPAKLEDSAVYLCASSVDRPSSYEQYFGPGTRLTVT.

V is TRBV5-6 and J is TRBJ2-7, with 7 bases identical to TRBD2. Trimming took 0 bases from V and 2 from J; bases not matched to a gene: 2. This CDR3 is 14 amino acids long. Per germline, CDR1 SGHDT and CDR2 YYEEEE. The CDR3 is CASSLGGGTYEQYF. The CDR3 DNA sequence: TGTGCCAGCAGCTTGGGCGGGGGAACCTACGAGCAGTACTTC.

The CDR3 bases are TGTGCCAGCAGCGTAGCCGTTCCGGGACAGGGGGCCTCCGGGGAGCTGTTTTTT. It encodes CASSVAVPGQGASGELFF. The chain is built from TRBV9 and TRBJ2-2; TRBD1 matches 12 bases. Germline loops: CDR1 SGDLS, CDR2 YYNGEE. There are 18 residues in the CDR3. V dropped 0 bases and J dropped 6; count of bases not matched to a gene: 9.

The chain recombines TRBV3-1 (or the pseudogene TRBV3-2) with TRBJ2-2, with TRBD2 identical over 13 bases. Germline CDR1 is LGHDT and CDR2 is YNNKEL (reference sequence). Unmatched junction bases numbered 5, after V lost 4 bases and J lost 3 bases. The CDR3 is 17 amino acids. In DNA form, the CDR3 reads TGTGCCAGCAGCCGGACTAGCGGGAGAATTCACACCGGGGAGCTGTTTTTT. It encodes CASSRTSGRIHTGELFF.

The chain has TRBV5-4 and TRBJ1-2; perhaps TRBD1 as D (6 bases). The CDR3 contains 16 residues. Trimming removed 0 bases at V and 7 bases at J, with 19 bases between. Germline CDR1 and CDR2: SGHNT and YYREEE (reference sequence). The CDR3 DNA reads TGTGCCAGCAGCTTGGTAGGGGCCTCAGGGGTTTCTGGCTACACCTTC. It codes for CASSLVGASGVSGYTF.